The 30 T cell receptor beta chains reported below all come from one sample, sequenced in a study of T-cell reconstitution after alpha-beta-depleted transplantation in children listed by TCRdb under 2016. The library was prepared using PCR. The run used an Illumina HiSeq 2500. TCR library preparation used molecular barcoding, with unique molecular identifiers applied to normalize quantification of the TCRbeta repertoire. TCRdb applied fastp at Q25 and MiXCR to the public reads, then kept only in-frame beta chains. A single entry per CDR3 protein holds the most common genes and DNA from its merged rows. Here the sample has about 870,000 distinct CDR3 sequences; 15% to 20% occur a single time. The ten most abundant clones make up roughly 5% of the sample. The treatment or condition label on this specimen signifies: allogeneic hematopoietic cell transplantation with graft depleted of TCRalphabeta T cells and CD19 B cells.

Sequencing used PBMCs, mostly from graft donor cells, obtained 360 days after TCRalphabeta/CD19-depleted stem cell transplant. The receptors were gathered from a male patient between 10 and 17 years old who had a stem cell transplant for acute lymphoblastic leukemia, so the T cells may come from the graft donor.

This rearrangement joins TRBV9 to TRBJ2-2; D is undetermined. V gave up 4 bases and J gave up 9 bases, with 7 bases separating them. Looked up from germline, CDR1 is SGDLS and CDR2 is YYNGEE. CDR3 length: 11 amino acids. CDR3 in amino acids: CASSPGWELFF. DNA of the CDR3: TGTGCCAGCAGCCCCGGCTGGGAGCTGTTTTTT.

This clonotype was seen a handful of times. The chain is built from TRBV5-1 and TRBJ2-5; 14 positions match TRBD2. Germline CDR1 SGHRS, CDR2 YFSETQ. The CDR3 contains 18 residues. V lost 4 bases to trimming and J lost 3 bases; unmatched junction nucleotides: 11. This CDR3 reads CASSLRLAGGPGKETQYF. The CDR3 DNA reads as TGCGCCAGCAGCCTCAGACTAGCGGGAGGGCCGGGTAAAGAGACCCAGTACTTC.

The rearrangement uses TRBV3-1 and TRBJ2-5, with TRBD2 matching 11 bases. Germline V gene lookup returns CDR1 LGHDT and CDR2 YNNKEL (reference sequence). After removal of 7 bases from V and 4 bases from J, the junction contained 5 bases not matched to a gene. This CDR3 has 14 residues. The CDR3 loop is CASTTTSGRETQYF. CDR3 coding DNA: TGTGCCAGCACCACAACTAGCGGGAGAGAGACCCAGTACTTC.

In its sample, this clonotype was seen a few times. The chain recombines TRBV7-2 with TRBJ2-6; D call uncertain. This CDR3 spans 15 amino acids. The V and J ends lost 1 base and 4 bases respectively, with 8 bases between them. The germline CDR1 and CDR2 sequences are SGHTA and FQGNSA. The CDR3 nucleotides read TGTGCCAGCAGCTTAGTGGAGTCCGGGGCCAACGTCCTGACTTTC. Protein sequence: CASSLVESGANVLTF.

This chain links TRBV11-1 with TRBJ2-3; 13 nucleotides line up with TRBD2. The CDR3 loop spans 19 amino acids. With 3 bases clipped from V and 0 bases from J, the junction kept 9 bases outside the gene matches. Germline V gene lookup returns CDR1 SGHAT and CDR2 FQDESV (reference sequence). CDR3 DNA sequence: TGTGCCAGCAGCTTGGTGGGGACTAGCGGGACGCTCAGCACAGATACGCAGTATTTT. Its protein is CASSLVGTSGTLSTDTQYF.

The rearrangement joins TRBV3-1 to TRBJ2-3; maybe TRBD2 (5 bases). CDR1 LGHDT and CDR2 YNNKEL come from the germline V gene (reference sequence). V was pared by 8 bases and J by 4 bases, with 10 bases between. The CDR3 has 12 amino acids. The CDR3 DNA reads as TGTGCCAGCCGGACTTTCCCAGATACGCAGTATTTT. As protein: CASRTFPDTQYF.

The chain couples TRBV5-1 to TRBJ2-2, with D perhaps being TRBD1 or TRBD2 (6 bases each). This CDR3 region has 17 residues. Trimming removed 0 bases from V and 4 bases from J, with 16 bases in between. Germline V gives CDR1 SGHRS, CDR2 YFSETQ. In DNA form, the CDR3 reads TGCGCCAGCAGCTTGGCCTTTCGGGGGCACAGCACCGGGGAGCTGTTTTTT. This encodes CASSLAFRGHSTGELFF.

The sample holds a few counts of this clonotype. The chain carries TRBV3-1 and TRBJ2-1; weak D call: TRBD1 (5 bases). Germline V gene sequence: CDR1 LGHDT, CDR2 YNNKEL (reference sequence). With 0 bases removed from V and 8 bases from J, the gap between germline ends came to 17 bases. The CDR3 is made up of 16 amino acids. The CDR3 nucleotides are TGTGCCAGCAGCCAAGATCCCCCAGGGAAAGGCGATGAGCAGTTCTTC. Its protein is CASSQDPPGKGDEQFF.

This clonotype was detected many times. V and J are TRBV28 and TRBJ1-1; a weak D match, TRBD1 (5 bases). Trimming took 3 bases from V and 8 from J, leaving 16 bases between them. In germline, CDR1 is MDHEN, CDR2 SYDVKM. The CDR3 runs to 14 residues. CDR3 amino acids: CASSLAAGIEEAFF. In DNA, the CDR3 is TGTGCCAGCAGTTTGGCGGCAGGGATAGAGGAAGCTTTCTTT.

The gene calls are TRBV20-1 and TRBJ2-1; the D is unclear. CDR3 size: 13 residues. V gave up 6 bases and J gave up 0 bases, with 9 bases separating them. CDR1 is DFQATT, CDR2 SNEGSKA, per germline (reference sequence). This CDR3 reads CSALASSYNEQFF. The CDR3, as DNA: TGCAGTGCCCTTGCTAGCTCCTACAATGAGCAGTTCTTC.

This clonotype was seen only a few times. The chain combines TRBV5-5 with TRBJ1-6; 9 bases align to TRBD1. This CDR3 region has 16 residues. V shed 0 bases and J 9 bases; nucleotides not matched to a gene: 7. CDR1 SGHKS and CDR2 YYEKEE come from the germline V gene (reference sequence). The CDR3 nucleotides read TGTGCCAGCAGCTTGGGATGGGGGACAGGGCCTTCACCCCTCCACTTT. The encoded protein is CASSLGWGTGPSPLHF.

This clonotype was seen a handful of times. V gene TRBV6-2 or TRBV6-3 combines with J gene TRBJ2-2, with 7 bases fitting TRBD2. CDR3 length equals 17 residues. V trimming: 6 bases; J trimming: 1 base; junction bases outside the gene matches: 11. Germline V lookup: CDR1 MNHEY, CDR2 SVGEGT. The chain's CDR3 is CASRGGLVSRNTGELFF. In DNA, the CDR3 is TGTGCCAGCAGGGGAGGACTAGTTTCCCGGAACACCGGGGAGCTGTTTTTT.

A few counts support this clonotype. The chain combines TRBV7-9 with TRBJ2-7, with D perhaps given as TRBD1 or TRBD2 (6 bases each). This CDR3 has 16 amino acids. The V and J ends lost 5 bases and 3 bases respectively, with 20 bases between them. Germline V CDR1 and CDR2: SEHNR, FQNEAQ (reference sequence). CDR3 bases: TGTGCCAGCAGCCCGGAAGGGGGGTCTGAAATCTACGAGCAGTACTTC. It specifies CASSPEGGSEIYEQYF.

The chain links TRBV20-1 to TRBJ2-3; a possible D gene is TRBD1 (5 bases). CDR3 length: 12 residues. CDR1 and CDR2 (germline): DFQATT, SNEGSKA (reference sequence). The V end lost 4 bases, the J end lost 3 bases, and 8 bases lay between the germline ends. The CDR3 DNA reads TGCAGTGCTACCAGACAGACAGATACGCAGTATTTT. It encodes CSATRQTDTQYF.

J is TRBJ2-1 and V is TRBV10-3; no clear D gene. V lost 6 bases and J 12 bases, leaving 15 bases between the germline ends. This CDR3 has 12 residues. Looked up from germline, CDR1 is ENHRY and CDR2 is SYGVKD. The CDR3 here is CAISPMGIRQFF. For the CDR3, the DNA is TGTGCCATCAGCCCGATGGGGATAAGGCAGTTCTTC.

There are many counts of this clonotype. This sequence joins TRBV5-1 and TRBJ1-1; maybe TRBD1 (6 bases). The CDR3 contains 15 residues. Germline V gene data show CDR1 as SGHRS and CDR2 as YFSETQ. The V gene lost 5 bases and the J gene lost 7 bases, with 21 bases spanning the gap. The CDR3 sequence is CASSPLVSKGGEAFF. DNA of the CDR3: TGCGCCAGCAGTCCCCTGGTATCGAAGGGGGGTGAAGCTTTCTTT.

The sample holds a few counts of this clonotype. The chain employs TRBV20-1 and TRBJ1-1, with a possible D match to TRBD1 (5 bases). The CDR3 is 12 residues long. Germline V CDR1 and CDR2: DFQATT, SNEGSKA (reference sequence). V gave up 5 bases and J gave up 2 bases, with 9 bases separating them. The CDR3 region has the DNA TGCAGTGCTGGGGACTATAACACTGAAGCTTTCTTT. Its translation: CSAGDYNTEAFF.

The chain is built from TRBV13 and TRBJ2-1, with 7 positions matching TRBD2. The CDR3 extends over 15 amino acids. Germline CDR1 reads PRHDT; CDR2 reads FYEKMQ (reference sequence). The V segment lost 2 bases and the J segment 5 bases; nucleotides outside the gene matches: 6. The CDR3 DNA follows: TGTGCCAGCAGCTTATTGGGGGAGGGCAACAATGAGCAGTTCTTC. Translating gives CASSLLGEGNNEQFF.

The V and J genes are TRBV2 and TRBJ2-7, with no clear D. V was pared by 1 base and J by 3 bases, with 13 bases between. Germline CDR1 is SNHLY and CDR2 is FYNNEI. The CDR3 covers 15 residues. This CDR3 reads CASSEDSVLVYEQYF. The CDR3 DNA follows: TGTGCCAGCAGTGAAGACAGCGTTCTGGTCTACGAGCAGTACTTC. The whole variable domain, remainder taken from reference TRBV2 and TRBJ2-7, is EPEVTQTPSHQVTQMGQEVILRCVPISNHLYFYWYRQILGQKVEFLVSFYNNEISEKSEIFDDQFSVERPDGSNFTLKIRSTKLEDSAMYFCASSEDSVLVYEQYFGPGTRLTVT.

This clonotype showed up just a few times. V and J are TRBV9 and TRBJ2-5; 11 bases match TRBD2. The CDR3 is 16 amino acids. The V and J ends lost 0 bases and 4 bases, in that order; junction bases with no gene match: 5. The V gene's germline CDR1 is SGDLS and CDR2 YYNGEE. DNA for the CDR3: TGTGCCAGCAGCGTAGGAAGACTAGCGGGAAGAGAGACCCAGTACTTC. Protein: CASSVGRLAGRETQYF. Together with reference TRBV9 and TRBJ2-5, the CDR3 gives the full variable domain: DSGVTQTPKHLITATGQRVTLRCSPRSGDLSVYWYQQSLDQGLQFLIQYYNGEERAKGNILERFSAQQFPDLHSELNLSSLELGDSALYFCASSVGRLAGRETQYFGPGTRLLVL.

This clonotype was seen more than once but under ten times. The gene calls are TRBV12-3 or TRBV12-4 and TRBJ2-5, with 7 bases lining up with TRBD2. V trimming: 3 bases; J trimming: 4 bases; junction bases outside the gene matches: 8. The CDR3 length is 15 residues. CDR3 coding DNA: TGTGCCAGCAGTTTTCGAGGGAGGGTCGGAGAGACCCAGTACTTC. This codes for CASSFRGRVGETQYF.

V gene TRBV6-1 combines with J gene TRBJ2-3, with 12 bases fitting TRBD2. Germline V gene lookup returns CDR1 MNHNS and CDR2 SASEGT. The CDR3 sequence is 18 residues long. V trimming: 5 bases; J trimming: 3 bases; junction bases outside the gene matches: 12. The CDR3 sequence is CASSLLFTSGRRTDTQYF. CDR3 coding DNA: TGTGCCAGCAGTCTTCTTTTCACTAGCGGGAGGAGGACAGATACGCAGTATTTT.

This clonotype has a handful of counts. The V call is TRBV4-1, the J call TRBJ2-1; the match to TRBD2 covers 9 bases. Germline trimming cut 6 bases from V and 7 bases from J; bases unmatched to any gene: 10. This CDR3 comprises 15 residues. In germline, CDR1 is MGHRA, CDR2 YSYEKL. CDR3 sequence (DNA): TGCGCCAGCAGTAATAGGGCGGGAGGGATGAATGAGCAGTTCTTC. It yields the protein CASSNRAGGMNEQFF.

The table lists this clonotype with a few counts. The J gene is TRBJ1-5, the V gene TRBV2; possible D gene TRBD1, 5 bases. V gave up 6 bases and J gave up 6 bases, with 18 bases separating them. This CDR3 is built from 15 residues. Germline V gene data show CDR1 as SNHLY and CDR2 as FYNNEI. The CDR3 bases are TGTGCCAGCAGCTTGAACTGGCAGGGCGGTCAGCCCCAGCATTTT. Protein sequence: CASSLNWQGGQPQHF.

CDR3 sequence (DNA): TGTGCCAGCAGTTCCGCCGGCGGGCCGGGAGATGAGCAGTTCTTC. As protein: CASSSAGGPGDEQFF. The chain joins TRBV7-8 to TRBJ2-1, with a possible D match to TRBD2 (6 bases). Germline CDR1 and CDR2: SGHVS and FQNEAQ. Between the trimmed V and J ends, which lost 6 bases and 8 bases, there was a span of 20 bases. The CDR3 length is 15 residues. Combining the CDR3 with reference TRBV7-8 and TRBJ2-1 gives the whole variable domain GAGVSQSPRYKVAKRGQDVALRCDPISGHVSLFWYQQALGQGPEFLTYFQNEAQLDKSGLPSDRFFAERPEGSVSTLKIQRTQQEDSAVYLCASSSAGGPGDEQFFGPGTRLTVL.

The rearrangement uses TRBV7-9 and TRBJ2-2; 7 bases are a match to TRBD1. The CDR3 consists of 15 residues. Germline V CDR1 and CDR2: SEHNR, FQNEAQ (reference sequence). Trimming cost V 3 bases and J 5 bases; bases outside gene matches: 6. The CDR3 reads CASSFVGGRTGELFF. The CDR3 DNA follows: TGTGCCAGCAGCTTTGTAGGGGGCCGGACCGGGGAGCTGTTTTTT.

This sequence joins TRBV4-1 and TRBJ2-1; 7 bases line up with TRBD1. V trimming: 0 bases; J trimming: 10 bases; junction bases outside the gene matches: 9. The CDR3 spans 15 residues. Germline V gene data show CDR1 as MGHRA and CDR2 as YSYEKL. CDR3 amino acids: CASSQETGAQGEQFF. The CDR3 DNA sequence: TGCGCCAGCAGCCAAGAAACAGGGGCCCAGGGGGAGCAGTTCTTC.

The V call is TRBV30, the J call TRBJ2-7; D not resolved. Germline V CDR1 and CDR2: GTSNPN, SVGIG (reference sequence). Trimming cost V 4 bases and J 2 bases, with 12 bases left between them. The CDR3 covers 13 residues. The CDR3 here is CAWNSRVPYEQYF. CDR3 nucleotide sequence: TGTGCCTGGAACTCCCGGGTGCCCTACGAGCAGTACTTC.

The J gene is TRBJ2-7, the V gene TRBV24-1, with TRBD1 matching 9 bases. The CDR3 is made up of 15 amino acids. Per the germline V gene, CDR1 is KGHDR and CDR2 is SFDVKD. Trimming at V came to 4 bases and at J to 5 bases, leaving 8 bases not matched to a gene. The CDR3 here is CATSDAGTGSNEQYF. CDR3 in DNA: TGTGCCACCAGTGACGCCGGGACAGGGTCCAACGAGCAGTACTTC.

This chain joins TRBV18 and TRBJ2-2; possible D gene TRBD1, 5 bases. Between the trimmed V and J ends, which lost 3 bases and 4 bases, there was a span of 15 bases. This CDR3 has 16 residues. CDR1 KGHSH and CDR2 LQKENI come from the germline V gene. The CDR3 DNA sequence: TGTGCCAGCTCACCCGGCAGGGTCGGAGTCACCGGGGAGCTGTTTTTT. Its protein product is CASSPGRVGVTGELFF.